These 18 T cell receptor beta chains originate from one sample sequenced in a study of regulatory T cells in long-lasting Graves disease. Stated time point: newly diagnosed GD, antithyroid drugs for less than 3 months. RNA extracted from PBMCs served as the sequencing template. Combining iRepertoire HTBI primers with Arm-PCR of CDR3 regions, the authors built TCR beta libraries. TCRdb processed the multiplex PCR reads anew with MiXCR; each CDR3 protein has one entry. The data contain over 200,000 distinct CDR3 sequences, approximately 20% of them singletons. The sequenced sample was peripheral blood mononuclear cells (PBMCs), obtained at new diagnosis, from a patient treated with antithyroid drugs. These receptors were taken from a female donor with Graves disease.

This clonotype turned up a few times. A much larger clone differs by one base, so this may be a read error. The chain employs TRBV10-3 and TRBJ1-5; the match to TRBD1 covers 7 bases. Looked up from germline, CDR1 is ENHRY and CDR2 is SYGVKD. The length of the CDR3 is 16 residues. V lost 3 bases to trimming and J lost 6 bases; unmatched junction nucleotides: 11. The CDR3 DNA reads as TGTGCCATCAGTGAATTTCAACAGGGGAAAGTTCAGCCCCAGCATTTT. Amino acid sequence: CAISEFQQGKVQPQHF.

This clonotype was seen only a few times. The chain links TRBV20-1 to TRBJ1-6; no clear D gene. V was trimmed by 0 bases and J by 6 bases, leaving 6 bases between them. This CDR3 contains 13 residues. The germline gives CDR1 DFQATT, CDR2 SNEGSKA (reference sequence). The CDR3 nucleotides read TGCAGTGCTAGAGACGAGGGTAATTCACCCCTCCACTTT. Protein: CSARDEGNSPLHF.

The table lists this clonotype with many counts. V and J are TRBV6-5 and TRBJ2-7, with 8 bases aligning to TRBD1. The V gene's germline CDR1 is MNHEY and CDR2 SVGAGI. The CDR3 loop spans 16 amino acids. J lost 6 bases, V lost 0 bases, and 10 bases had no gene match. This CDR3 reads CASSYSRGRTGVEQYF. The CDR3 DNA sequence: TGTGCCAGCAGTTACTCCAGGGGGCGCACGGGAGTCGAGCAGTACTTC.

This clonotype was detected many times. The gene calls are TRBV11-2 and TRBJ2-1; no clear D gene. V lost 4 bases and J 2 bases, leaving 9 bases between the germline ends. The length of the CDR3 is 14 residues. Germline values: CDR1 SGHAT, CDR2 FQNNGV. CDR3 bases: TGTGCCAGCAGCTCTCTCCCGGCCTACAATGAGCAGTTCTTC. Protein product: CASSSLPAYNEQFF.

In its sample, this clonotype was seen many times. The J gene is TRBJ1-6, the V gene TRBV7-8; tentatively, D is TRBD1 (5 bases). Trimming took 7 bases from V and 4 from J, leaving 14 bases between them. Per germline, CDR1 SGHVS and CDR2 FQNEAQ. CDR3 length equals 15 residues. This chain's CDR3 is CASTRDGNYNSPLHF. CDR3 DNA: TGTGCCAGCACCCGGGACGGCAATTATAATTCACCCCTCCACTTT.

Many counts were recorded for this clonotype. This sequence joins TRBV19 and TRBJ2-6, with D uncertain. The CDR3 extends over 14 amino acids. Deletions cut 3 bases from V and 2 bases from J, with 5 bases between. Germline V gene lookup returns CDR1 LNHDA and CDR2 SQIVND (reference sequence). The CDR3 spells CASSIGPGANVLTF. The DNA of the CDR3 is TGTGCCAGTAGTATCGGTCCTGGGGCCAACGTCCTGACTTTC.

This clonotype was observed at least ten times. This chain links TRBV28 with TRBJ1-5; D is unclear. Trimming cost V 2 bases and J 6 bases, with 14 bases left between them. Per germline, CDR1 MDHEN and CDR2 SYDVKM. CDR3 length equals 15 residues. The CDR3 loop is CASSLRASKGQPQHF. The CDR3 DNA is TGTGCCAGCAGTTTAAGGGCTAGTAAGGGTCAGCCCCAGCATTTT. Complete variable domain (other parts from reference TRBV28 and TRBJ1-5): DVKVTQSSRYLVKRTGEKVFLECVQDMDHENMFWYRQDPGLGLRLIYFSYDVKMKEKGDIPEGYSVSREKKERFSLILESASTNQTSMYLCASSLRASKGQPQHFGDGTRLSIL.

This clonotype occurred many times. The rearrangement links TRBV6-2 or TRBV6-3 to TRBJ1-1, with TRBD1 as a possible D gene (6 bases). Germline CDR1 MNHEY, CDR2 SVGEGT. Trimming took off 6 bases at V and 5 bases at J, with 13 bases between the two ends. The CDR3 contains 13 residues. CDR3 sequence (DNA): TGTGCCAGCAGCAGGAGGGGGGGAACTGAAGCTTTCTTT. Its translation: CASSRRGGTEAFF.

This clonotype was counted many times. The V and J genes are TRBV19 and TRBJ1-1; D gene ambiguous. V shed 3 bases and J shed 1 base, with 6 bases lying between them. There are 13 residues in the CDR3. Germline loops: CDR1 LNHDA, CDR2 SQIVND (reference sequence). The CDR3 DNA reads as TGTGCCAGTAGTATGGTCGAGAACACTGAAGCTTTCTTT. This gives the protein CASSMVENTEAFF.

This clonotype was recorded at least ten times. The chain joins TRBV10-1 to TRBJ2-3; D remains unclear. The V end was cut by 3 bases, the J end by 15 bases, with 19 bases between. In germline, CDR1 is WNHNN, CDR2 SYGVQD (reference sequence). The CDR3 extends over 13 amino acids. The CDR3 region has the DNA TGCGCCAGCAGTGAAGAATCCTACCTTGAACACTATTTT. This gives the protein CASSEESYLEHYF.

This clonotype was seen many times. The V call is TRBV20-1, the J call TRBJ1-2, with a tentative D call TRBD1 (6 bases). V was trimmed by 3 bases and J by 0 bases, leaving 11 bases between them. Per the germline V gene, CDR1 is DFQATT and CDR2 is SNEGSKA (reference sequence). The CDR3 has 14 residues. CDR3 protein: CSASQGRTNYGYTF. In DNA form, the CDR3 reads TGCAGTGCTAGTCAGGGGCGGACTAACTATGGCTACACCTTC.

The table lists this clonotype with a few counts. The chain uses TRBV20-1 and TRBJ2-7; TRBD1 matches 8 bases. CDR3 length: 13 amino acids. The junction had 8 bases not matched to a gene; V was cut back by 6 bases and J by 4 bases. Germline CDR1 is DFQATT and CDR2 is SNEGSKA (reference sequence). The CDR3 loop is CSAGQGSTYEQYF. Here the CDR3 DNA reads TGCAGTGCCGGACAGGGATCTACATACGAGCAGTACTTC.

This clonotype was recorded many times. The V call is TRBV5-1, the J call TRBJ1-2, with D unresolved. The CDR3 runs 12 residues. Germline CDR1 SGHRS, CDR2 YFSETQ. With 3 bases removed from V and 3 bases from J, the gap between germline ends came to 6 bases. The CDR3 spells CASSYDDYGYTF. CDR3 nucleotides: TGCGCCAGCAGCTATGACGACTATGGCTACACCTTC.

In DNA, the CDR3 is TGCAGTGCTGGGGGACTAGCGGGAGCGGCCTACAATGAGCAGTTCTTC. Its translation is CSAGGLAGAAYNEQFF. The chain is built from TRBV20-1 and TRBJ2-1; the match to TRBD2 covers 14 bases. V lost 5 bases, J lost 2 bases, and 5 bases stayed unmatched. The CDR3 runs 16 residues. Germline V gene data show CDR1 as DFQATT and CDR2 as SNEGSKA (reference sequence).

This clonotype was picked up many times. The rearrangement joins TRBV30 to TRBJ1-4; D is perhaps TRBD1 (5 bases). The germline CDR1 and CDR2 sequences are GTSNPN and SVGIG (reference sequence). This CDR3 comprises 12 residues. V shed 5 bases and J shed 8 bases, with 12 bases lying between them. CDR3 sequence reads: CAWGGAGEKLFF. DNA of the CDR3: TGTGCCTGGGGTGGGGCTGGGGAAAAACTGTTTTTT.

The rearrangement uses TRBV5-5 and TRBJ2-7; D perhaps matches TRBD1 (7 bases). This CDR3 has 14 residues. CDR1 SGHKS and CDR2 YYEKEE come from the germline V gene (reference sequence). The V gene lost 4 bases and the J gene lost 7 bases, with 18 bases spanning the gap. The DNA of the CDR3 is TGTGCCAGCAGCCCAGAGCTCAGGGGGGAGGAGCAGTACTTC. This sequence encodes CASSPELRGEEQYF.

The table lists this clonotype with many counts. V gene TRBV19 combines with J gene TRBJ1-6; the match to TRBD1 covers 10 bases. Germline V CDR1 and CDR2: LNHDA, SQIVND (reference sequence). Losses at the gene ends were 6 bases for V and 6 bases for J; bases not matched to a gene: 5. The CDR3 is made up of 15 amino acids. The CDR3 DNA follows: TGTGCCAGTAGCACCGACAGGGGGCGTAATTCACCCCTCCACTTT. This gives the protein CASSTDRGRNSPLHF.

This clonotype was picked up a small number of times. The V call is TRBV10-3, the J call TRBJ2-3; tentatively, D is TRBD1 or TRBD2 (5 bases each). CDR1 and CDR2 (germline): ENHRY, SYGVKD. The CDR3 spans 14 residues. The V end lost 6 bases, the J end lost 1 base, and 11 bases lay between the germline ends. The CDR3 coding sequence is TGTGCCATCAGCCGGGACCTTGGCACAGATACGCAGTATTTT. It is translated as CAISRDLGTDTQYF.